This is a list of T cell receptor beta chains from one sample in a study of blood T cell repertoires in COVID-19. Clones were sequenced by immunoSEQ multiplex PCR, and TCRdb holds only the in-frame ones, with some missing. The sample carries around 150,000 clones, nearly 80% recorded once. The sequencing sample was made of PBMCs or T cells enriched from blood (not recorded which). These receptors all stem from a woman between 50 and 59 years old who had recovered from COVID-19. Both conserved end residues are part of each CDR3. A D gene is named only where the DNA matches it firmly. The size of a clone is reported for some rows only, either as once, few or many, or as a class for expanded clones.

v_call	clone_size	j_call	d_call	cdr3_aa	cdr3_nt
TRBV9	NA	TRBJ2-1	TRBD1	CASSVVPGQGGYEQFF	TGTGCCAGCAGCGTGGTTCCGGGACAGGGCGGTTATGAGCAGTTCTTC
TRBV30	NA	TRBJ2-7	NA	CAWVQGRNSYEQYF	TGTGCCTGGGTTCAGGGGCGCAACTCCTACGAGCAGTACTTC
TRBV29-1	NA	TRBJ2-7	NA	CSVEATNSYEQYF	TGCAGCGTTGAGGCGACAAACTCCTACGAGCAGTACTTC
TRBV6-2/TRBV6-3	NA	TRBJ1-5	NA	CASSRQSGNQPQHF	TGTGCCAGCAGTAGACAGTCCGGTAATCAGCCCCAGCATTTT
TRBV19	NA	TRBJ2-3	NA	CASNPGGPPTDTQYF	TGTGCCAGTAACCCCGGGGGTCCCCCCACAGATACGCAGTATTTT
TRBV19	few	TRBJ1-5	NA	CASSMPPGRINQPQHF	TGTGCCAGTAGTATGCCCCCTGGGAGGATCAATCAGCCCCAGCATTTT
TRBV4-1	NA	TRBJ1-3	NA	CASSQVALSGNTIYF	TGCGCCAGCAGCCAAGTCGCGCTCTCTGGAAACACCATATATTTT
TRBV3-1/TRBV3-2	once	TRBJ2-3	NA	CASSRTAGTDTQYF	TGTGCCAGCAGCCGGACAGCAGGGACAGATACGCAGTATTTT
TRBV27	NA	TRBJ2-2	NA	CASSFRTTNTGELFF	TGTGCCAGCAGCTTTCGGACTACTAACACCGGGGAGCTGTTTTTT
TRBV4-2	NA	TRBJ1-3	NA	CASSQDRGPGNTIYF	TGTGCCAGCAGCCAAGACAGGGGACCTGGAAACACCATATATTTT
TRBV18	NA	TRBJ2-3	NA	CASSPRRDSTDTQYF	TGTGCCAGCTCACCGAGGAGGGATAGCACAGATACGCAGTATTTT
TRBV2	few	TRBJ2-2	NA	CASSPARSATNTGELFF	TGTGCCAGCAGTCCCGCTCGGAGCGCCACGAACACCGGGGAGCTGTTTTTT
TRBV11-2	NA	TRBJ1-1	NA	CATTQGYTEAFF	TGTGCCACAACCCAGGGCTACACTGAAGCTTTCTTT
TRBV19	NA	TRBJ1-2	NA	CASSAQGGGYTF	TGTGCCAGTAGTGCGCAGGGAGGAGGCTACACCTTC
TRBV9	NA	TRBJ2-7	NA	CASSVSNGGEEQYF	TGTGCCAGCAGCGTTTCAAACGGGGGAGAGGAGCAGTACTTC
TRBV7-3	NA	TRBJ1-1	NA	CASSQTGNTEAFF	TGTGCCAGCAGCCAGACAGGGAACACTGAAGCTTTCTTT
TRBV6-2/TRBV6-3	NA	TRBJ1-5	TRBD1	CASSYGTDNSNQPQHF	TGTGCCAGCAGTTACGGGACAGACAATAGCAATCAGCCCCAGCATTTT
TRBV25-1	NA	TRBJ2-6	TRBD1	CASGRTGRNVLTF	TGTGCCAGCGGTAGGACAGGGCGCAACGTCCTGACTTTC
TRBV7-8	NA	TRBJ2-1	TRBD2	CASSLWTTSGESEQFF	TGTGCCAGCAGCTTGTGGACGACTAGCGGGGAGAGTGAGCAGTTCTTC
TRBV11-3	NA	TRBJ2-1	TRBD2	CASSSQTRTSGDNEQFF	TGTGCCAGCAGCTCCCAAACAAGGACTAGCGGGGACAATGAGCAGTTCTTC
TRBV6-5	NA	TRBJ2-4	NA	CASSYSELAKNIQYF	TGTGCCAGCAGTTACAGTGAACTAGCCAAAAACATTCAGTACTTC
TRBV29-1	NA	TRBJ2-2	NA	CSVGDNLNTGELFF	TGCAGCGTTGGCGACAATTTGAACACCGGGGAGCTGTTTTTT